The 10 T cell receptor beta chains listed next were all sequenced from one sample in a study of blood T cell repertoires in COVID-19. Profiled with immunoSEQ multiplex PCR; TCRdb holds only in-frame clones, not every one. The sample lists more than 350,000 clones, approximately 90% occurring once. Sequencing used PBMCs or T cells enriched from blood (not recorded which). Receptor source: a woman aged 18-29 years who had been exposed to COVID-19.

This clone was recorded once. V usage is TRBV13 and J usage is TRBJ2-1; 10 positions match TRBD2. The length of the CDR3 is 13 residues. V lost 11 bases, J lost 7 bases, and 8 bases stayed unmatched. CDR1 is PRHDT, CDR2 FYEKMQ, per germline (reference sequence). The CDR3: CASSLAGVNEQFF. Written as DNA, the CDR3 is TGTGCCTCCTCTCTAGCGGGGGTAAATGAGCAGTTCTTC.

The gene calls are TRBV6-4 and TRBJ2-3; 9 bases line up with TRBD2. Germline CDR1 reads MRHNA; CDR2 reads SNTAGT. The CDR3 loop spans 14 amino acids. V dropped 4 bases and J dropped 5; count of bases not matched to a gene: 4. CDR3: CASSGGGARDTQYF. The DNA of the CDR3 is TGTGCCAGCAGTGGCGGGGGGGCCAGAGATACGCAGTATTTT.

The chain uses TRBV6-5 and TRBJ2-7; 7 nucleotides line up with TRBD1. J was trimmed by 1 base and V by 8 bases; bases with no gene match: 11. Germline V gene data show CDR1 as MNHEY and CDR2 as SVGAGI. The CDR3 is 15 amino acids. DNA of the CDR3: TGTGCCAGCCAGACAGGGCCCGAGTGGTCCTACGAGCAGTACTTC. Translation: CASQTGPEWSYEQYF.

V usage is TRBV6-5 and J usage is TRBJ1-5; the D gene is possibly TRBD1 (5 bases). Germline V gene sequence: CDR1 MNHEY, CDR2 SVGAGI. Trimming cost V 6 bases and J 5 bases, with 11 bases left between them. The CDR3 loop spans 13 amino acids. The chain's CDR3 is CASSTAGYQPQHF. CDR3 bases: TGTGCCAGCAGCACTGCAGGGTATCAGCCCCAGCATTTT.

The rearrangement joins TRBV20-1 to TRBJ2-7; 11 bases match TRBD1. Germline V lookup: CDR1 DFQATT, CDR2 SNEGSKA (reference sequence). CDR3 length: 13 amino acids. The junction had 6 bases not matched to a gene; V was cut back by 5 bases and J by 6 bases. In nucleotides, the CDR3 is TGCAGTGCTCGTGGACAGGGGGCCGCCGAGCAGTACTTC. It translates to CSARGQGAAEQYF.

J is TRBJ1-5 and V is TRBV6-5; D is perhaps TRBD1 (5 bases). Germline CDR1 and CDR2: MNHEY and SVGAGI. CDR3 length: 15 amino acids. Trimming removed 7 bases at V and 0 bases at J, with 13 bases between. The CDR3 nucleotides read TGTGCCAGCAAAGAGACAGTTTATAGCAATCAGCCCCAGCATTTT. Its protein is CASKETVYSNQPQHF.

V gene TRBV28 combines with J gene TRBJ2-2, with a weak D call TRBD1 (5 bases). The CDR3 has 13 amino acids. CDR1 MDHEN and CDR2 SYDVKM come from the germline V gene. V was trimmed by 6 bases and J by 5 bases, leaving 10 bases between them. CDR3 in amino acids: CASREQGTGELFF. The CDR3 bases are TGTGCCAGCAGGGAGCAGGGAACCGGGGAGCTGTTTTTT.

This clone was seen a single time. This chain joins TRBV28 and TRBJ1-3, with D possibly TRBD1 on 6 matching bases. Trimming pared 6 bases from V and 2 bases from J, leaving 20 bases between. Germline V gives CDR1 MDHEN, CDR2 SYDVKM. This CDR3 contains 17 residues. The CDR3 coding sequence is TGTGCCAGCAGCTCCATAGGGGGGGTGAACCCTGGAAACACCATATATTTT. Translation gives CASSSIGGVNPGNTIYF. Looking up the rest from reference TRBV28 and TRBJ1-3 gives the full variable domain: DVKVTQSSRYLVKRTGEKVFLECVQDMDHENMFWYRQDPGLGLRLIYFSYDVKMKEKGDIPEGYSVSREKKERFSLILESASTNQTSMYLCASSSIGGVNPGNTIYFGEGSWLTVV.

The CDR3 DNA is TGTGCCAGCAGCCAGACAGGACCAACCACAGATACGCAGTATTTT. This encodes CASSQTGPTTDTQYF. The J gene is TRBJ2-3, the V gene TRBV5-6, with a tentative D call TRBD1 (6 bases). From germline, CDR1 is SGHDT and CDR2 YYEEEE. This CDR3 contains 15 residues. V lost 4 bases and J lost 2, with 14 bases in between.

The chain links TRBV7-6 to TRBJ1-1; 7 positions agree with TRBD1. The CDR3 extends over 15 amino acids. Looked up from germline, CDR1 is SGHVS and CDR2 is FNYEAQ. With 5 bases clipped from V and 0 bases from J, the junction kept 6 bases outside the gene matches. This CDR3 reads CASSRNRGLNTEAFF. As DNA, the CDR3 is TGTGCCAGCAGCCGTAACAGGGGATTGAACACTGAAGCTTTCTTT.